One sample yielded the 24 T cell receptor beta chains listed below, sequenced in a study of shared clonotypes between healthy human individuals. Sequenced by immunoSEQ multiplex PCR; TCRdb stores in-frame clones only, minus some. The top ten hold around 2% of the sample, which has around 720,000 clones, around 73% seen once. The sequenced sample was memory CD4+ T cells sorted from blood. Stated subset: CD45RA-negative fraction. These receptors all come from a woman aged 25 to 45 in good health.

The J gene is TRBJ2-1, the V gene TRBV19; D remains ambiguous. Per the germline V gene, CDR1 is LNHDA and CDR2 is SQIVND (reference sequence). The V and J ends lost 2 bases and 3 bases respectively, with 11 bases between them. CDR3 size: 15 residues. CDR3 sequence (DNA): TGTGCCAGTAGTATAAGATCGAGCAACTACAATGAGCAGTTCTTC. This codes for CASSIRSSNYNEQFF.

The chain couples TRBV18 to TRBJ1-1; D ambiguous. Between the trimmed V and J ends, which lost 6 bases and 6 bases, there was a span of 11 bases. CDR3 length: 12 amino acids. Germline V gene data show CDR1 as KGHSH and CDR2 as LQKENI. The CDR3 sequence: CASSLQMSEAFF. The CDR3 region has the DNA TGTGCCAGCTCTCTACAGATGTCTGAAGCTTTCTTT.

This clone was detected many times. The rearrangement uses TRBV21-1 and TRBJ2-5. TRBV21-1 is termed a pseudogene. This CDR3 contains 13 residues. CDR3 nucleotides: TGTGCCAGCGGGGAGAACAGGAAAGAGACCCAGTACTTC. The encoded protein is CASGENRKETQYF.

The chain couples TRBV9 to TRBJ1-1; a weak D match, TRBD1 (5 bases). Trimming took 2 bases from V and 0 from J, leaving 8 bases between them. CDR3 length: 14 amino acids. The V gene's germline CDR1 is SGDLS and CDR2 YYNGEE. Here the CDR3 reads CASSVTVLNTEAFF. The CDR3, as DNA: TGTGCCAGCAGCGTGACAGTACTGAACACTGAAGCTTTCTTT.

As for this clone: Other DNA sequences from this sample encode an identical CDR3 as well. The rearrangement uses TRBV5-1 and TRBJ2-3, with 15 nucleotides matching TRBD2. CDR3 length: 17 residues. Germline V lookup: CDR1 SGHRS, CDR2 YFSETQ. With 3 bases clipped from V and 3 bases from J, the junction kept 5 bases outside the gene matches. In DNA form, the CDR3 reads TGCGCCAGCAGCTCGGGACTAGCGGGAGGCGGGACAGATACGCAGTATTTT. Protein: CASSSGLAGGGTDTQYF.

This chain joins TRBV7-7 and TRBJ2-3, with a weak D call TRBD2 (6 bases). This CDR3 contains 16 residues. Trimming pared 3 bases from V and 1 base from J, leaving 14 bases between. The germline gives CDR1 SSHAT, CDR2 FNYEAQ (reference sequence). In DNA, the CDR3 is TGTGCCAGCAGCTTGAATACGGGAGCGGGCACAGATACGCAGTATTTT. Translated, it gives CASSLNTGAGTDTQYF.

The V call is TRBV28, the J call TRBJ1-2, with 8 bases lining up with TRBD1. This CDR3 has 13 amino acids. The J segment lost 3 bases and the V segment lost 8 bases, leaving 5 bases of the junction unmatched. The germline gives CDR1 MDHEN, CDR2 SYDVKM. CDR3 DNA: TGTGCCAGCGGACAGGGAGTAGACTATGGCTACACCTTC. Its translation: CASGQGVDYGYTF.

A single count supports this clone. The rearrangement joins TRBV12-5 to TRBJ2-3, with TRBD1 matching over 9 bases. Germline V gene lookup returns CDR1 LGHNT and CDR2 FRNRAP. The ends lost 0 bases at V and 3 bases at J; junction bases unmatched: 4. The CDR3 runs 16 residues. This chain's CDR3 is CASGLVLGQGTDTQYF. The CDR3, as DNA: TGTGCTAGTGGTTTGGTACTCGGACAGGGGACAGATACGCAGTATTTT.

This clone was seen a few times. The genes are TRBV6-6 and TRBJ2-7; maybe TRBD2 (6 bases). This CDR3 comprises 13 residues. V gave up 2 bases and J gave up 3 bases, with 8 bases separating them. CDR1 is MNHNY, CDR2 SVGAGI, per germline (reference sequence). Written as DNA, the CDR3 is TGTGCCAGCAGTTACCTTAGCGGCTACGAGCAGTACTTC. Its translation: CASSYLSGYEQYF.

V is TRBV12-2 and J is TRBJ1-2. TRBV12-2 is described as a pseudogene. The CDR3 totals 15 residues. CDR3 region: CASRSRVRVDHGYTF. CDR3 DNA sequence: TGTGCAAGTCGCTCTAGGGTAAGGGTAGATCATGGCTACACCTTC.

The chain uses TRBV5-6 and TRBJ2-3; 9 positions match TRBD1. The CDR3 contains 14 residues. Per germline, CDR1 SGHDT and CDR2 YYEEEE. V shed 4 bases and J 5 bases; nucleotides not matched to a gene: 5. The CDR3 protein is CASSAQGAGDTQYF. Written as DNA, the CDR3 is TGTGCCAGCAGCGCACAGGGGGCTGGAGATACGCAGTATTTT.

V and J are TRBV5-4 and TRBJ2-7, with TRBD2 matching over 9 bases. The germline gives CDR1 SGHNT, CDR2 YYREEE (reference sequence). The CDR3 covers 13 residues. Trimming at V came to 0 bases and at J to 7 bases, leaving 2 bases not matched to a gene. The CDR3 is CASSLALAGEQYF. Written as DNA, the CDR3 is TGTGCCAGCAGCTTGGCCCTAGCGGGAGAGCAGTACTTC. Drawing the rest from reference TRBV5-4 and TRBJ2-7, the complete variable domain is ETGVTQSPTHLIKTRGQQVTLRCSSQSGHNTVSWYQQALGQGPQFIFQYYREEENGRGNFPPRFSGLQFPNYSSELNVNALELDDSALYLCASSLALAGEQYFGPGTRLTVT.

V gene TRBV2 combines with J gene TRBJ1-2, with 8 bases identical to TRBD1. V was clipped by 6 bases and J by 6 bases; unmatched bases: 15. Germline CDR1 and CDR2: SNHLY and FYNNEI. The CDR3 loop spans 16 amino acids. In DNA form, the CDR3 reads TGTGCCAGCAGCGCCCTACGGGGACAGGCGGAGCATGGCTACACCTTC. It encodes CASSALRGQAEHGYTF.

Of note for this clone: The identical CDR3 is also encoded by other nucleotide sequences in the sample. The rearrangement uses TRBV7-9 and TRBJ2-3; D remains ambiguous. In germline, CDR1 is SEHNR, CDR2 FQNEAQ (reference sequence). CDR3 size: 13 residues. V was clipped by 0 bases and J by 0 bases, with 1 base between them. The CDR3, as DNA: TGTGCCAGCAGCTTAGCGAGCACAGATACGCAGTATTTT. Encoded protein: CASSLASTDTQYF. Together with reference TRBV7-9 and TRBJ2-3, the CDR3 gives the full variable domain: DTGVSQNPRHKITKRGQNVTFRCDPISEHNRLYWYRQTLGQGPEFLTYFQNEAQLEKSRLLSDRFSAERPKGSFSTLEIQRTEQGDSAMYLCASSLASTDTQYFGPGTRLTVL.

This chain links TRBV2 with TRBJ1-4; unclear D gene. CDR1 is SNHLY and CDR2 is FYNNEI in the germline V gene. The V gene lost 2 bases and the J gene lost 6 bases, with 13 bases spanning the gap. The CDR3 length is 15 residues. CDR3: CASSEQRPADEKLFF. The CDR3 DNA reads as TGTGCCAGCAGTGAACAGCGACCCGCAGATGAAAAACTGTTTTTT.

This sequence joins TRBV18 and TRBJ2-7; tentative D call: TRBD2 (6 bases). This CDR3 has 15 amino acids. Trimming cost V 2 bases and J 1 base, with 12 bases left between them. Germline-derived CDR1 and CDR2 are KGHSH and LQKENI. As DNA, the CDR3 is TGTGCCAGCTCACCAGGGACCGGGACTTCCTACGAGCAGTACTTC. It yields the protein CASSPGTGTSYEQYF. Variable domain in full (rest from reference TRBV18 and TRBJ2-7): NAGVMQNPRHLVRRRGQEARLRCSPMKGHSHVYWYRQLPEEGLKFMVYLQKENIIDESGMPKERFSAEFPKEGPSILRIQQVVRGDSAAYFCASSPGTGTSYEQYFGPGTRLTVT.

The gene calls are TRBV28 and TRBJ1-1; the D gene is possibly TRBD1 (5 bases). Germline CDR1 is MDHEN and CDR2 is SYDVKM. Trimming cost V 8 bases and J 0 bases, with 10 bases left between them. The CDR3 has 13 residues. DNA for the CDR3: TGTGCCAGCGCCAGGGCAATGAACACTGAAGCTTTCTTT. Its protein product is CASARAMNTEAFF.

This clone was seen once. The V gene is TRBV12-5, the J gene TRBJ2-2; unclear D gene. V lost 0 bases, J lost 5 bases, and 13 bases lay in between. CDR1 LGHNT and CDR2 FRNRAP come from the germline V gene. The CDR3 spans 16 residues. In DNA, the CDR3 is TGTGCTAGTGGTTTGGTTTTGTCAGGTCAGACCGGGGAGCTGTTTTTT. Translated, it gives CASGLVLSGQTGELFF.

This chain uses TRBV19 with TRBJ2-1; a possible D gene is TRBD2 (6 bases). The germline CDR1 and CDR2 sequences are LNHDA and SQIVND (reference sequence). The CDR3 runs 16 residues. Deletions cut 5 bases from V and 5 bases from J, with 19 bases between. The CDR3 sequence: CASSVSHGSLDNEQFF. As DNA, the CDR3 is TGTGCCAGTAGTGTCTCCCACGGGAGTCTAGACAATGAGCAGTTCTTC.

The J gene is TRBJ2-7, the V gene TRBV29-1; maybe TRBD1 (5 bases). Between the trimmed V and J ends, which lost 1 base and 5 bases, there was a span of 9 bases. Germline V gene lookup returns CDR1 SQVTM and CDR2 ANQGSEA. There are 12 residues in the CDR3. CDR3 nucleotide sequence: TGCAGCGTTGAAGGACAGTCCGACGAGCAGTACTTC. This translates into CSVEGQSDEQYF.

CDR3 DNA sequence: TGTGCCAGCAGCTTTCTGGGGGGGAAGCAGTACTTC. This encodes CASSFLGGKQYF. V and J are TRBV5-6 and TRBJ2-7; 7 nucleotides match TRBD2. The junction had 4 bases not matched to a gene; V was cut back by 2 bases and J by 8 bases. Germline V gene data show CDR1 as SGHDT and CDR2 as YYEEEE. The CDR3 spans 12 residues.

This chain connects TRBV28 to TRBJ2-3; TRBD2 matches 7 bases. Germline V CDR1 and CDR2: MDHEN, SYDVKM. J was trimmed by 0 bases and V by 5 bases; bases with no gene match: 11. The CDR3 consists of 17 residues. The CDR3 here is CASSPNDGRGSTDTQYF. As DNA, the CDR3 is TGTGCCAGCAGTCCCAACGATGGGCGGGGGAGCACAGATACGCAGTATTTT.

This clone was counted at least ten times. This sequence joins TRBV30 and TRBJ1-3, with no clear D. The CDR3 is 14 residues long. With 4 bases removed from V and 0 bases from J, the gap between germline ends came to 10 bases. Per germline, CDR1 GTSNPN and CDR2 SVGIG (reference sequence). The CDR3 DNA reads as TGTGCCTGGACGGTTGGGTTCTCTGGAAACACCATATATTTT. This sequence encodes CAWTVGFSGNTIYF.

Remarks on this clone: Other DNA variants within this sample encode the same CDR3. This chain links TRBV6-1 with TRBJ1-1, with 9 nucleotides matching TRBD1. V lost 5 bases, J lost 1 base, and 5 bases stayed unmatched. Germline assignment: CDR1 MNHNS and CDR2 SASEGT. The CDR3 runs 15 residues. In DNA form, the CDR3 reads TGTGCCAGCAGTCCCCGGACAGGGGCGAACACTGAAGCTTTCTTT. Translation: CASSPRTGANTEAFF.